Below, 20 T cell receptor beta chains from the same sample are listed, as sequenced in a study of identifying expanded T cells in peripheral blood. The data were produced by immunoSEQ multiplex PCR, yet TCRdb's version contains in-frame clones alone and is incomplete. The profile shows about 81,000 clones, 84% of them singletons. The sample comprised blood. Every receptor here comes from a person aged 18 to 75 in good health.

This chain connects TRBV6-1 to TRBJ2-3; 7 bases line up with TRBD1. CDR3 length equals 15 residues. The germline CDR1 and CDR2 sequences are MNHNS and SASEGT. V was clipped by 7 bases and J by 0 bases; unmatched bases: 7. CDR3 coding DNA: TGTGCCAGCACCCAGACAGGGTTTAGCACAGATACGCAGTATTTT. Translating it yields CASTQTGFSTDTQYF.

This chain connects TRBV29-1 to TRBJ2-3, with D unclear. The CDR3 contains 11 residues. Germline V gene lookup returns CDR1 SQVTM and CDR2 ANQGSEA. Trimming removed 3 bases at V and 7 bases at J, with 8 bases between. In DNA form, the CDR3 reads TGCAGCGTTGATGGCGGAAATACGCAGTATTTT. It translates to CSVDGGNTQYF.

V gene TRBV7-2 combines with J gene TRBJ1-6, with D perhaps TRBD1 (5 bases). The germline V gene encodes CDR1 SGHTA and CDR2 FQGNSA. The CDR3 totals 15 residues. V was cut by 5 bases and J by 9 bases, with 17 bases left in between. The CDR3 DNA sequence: TGTGCCAGCAGCCTAAGCGGCCGGGGCGGTTCACCCCTCCACTTT. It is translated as CASSLSGRGGSPLHF.

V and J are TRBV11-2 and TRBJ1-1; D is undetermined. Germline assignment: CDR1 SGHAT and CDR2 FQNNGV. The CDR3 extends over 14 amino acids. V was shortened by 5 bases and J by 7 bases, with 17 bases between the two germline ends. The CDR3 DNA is TGTGCCAGCAGCGCCCCTAGGTTGGGTGGTGAAGCTTTCTTT. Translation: CASSAPRLGGEAFF.

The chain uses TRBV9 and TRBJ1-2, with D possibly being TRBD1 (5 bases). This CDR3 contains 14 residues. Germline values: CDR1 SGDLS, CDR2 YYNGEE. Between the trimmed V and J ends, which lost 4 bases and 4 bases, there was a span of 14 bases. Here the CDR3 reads CASSSRTNTYGYTF. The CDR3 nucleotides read TGTGCCAGCAGCTCAAGGACAAACACCTATGGCTACACCTTC.

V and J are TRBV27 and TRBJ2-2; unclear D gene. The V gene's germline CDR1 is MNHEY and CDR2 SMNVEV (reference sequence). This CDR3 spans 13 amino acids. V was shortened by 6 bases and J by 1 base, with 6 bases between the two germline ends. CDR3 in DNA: TGTGCCAGCAGGCCGGGGAACACCGGGGAGCTGTTTTTT. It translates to CASRPGNTGELFF.

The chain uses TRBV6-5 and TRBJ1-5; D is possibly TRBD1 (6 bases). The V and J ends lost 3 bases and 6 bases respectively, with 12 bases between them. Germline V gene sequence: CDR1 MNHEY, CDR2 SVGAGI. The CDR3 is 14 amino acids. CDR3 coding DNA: TGTGCCAGCAGTTATACGACAGGCGGTCAGCCCCAGCATTTT. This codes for CASSYTTGGQPQHF.

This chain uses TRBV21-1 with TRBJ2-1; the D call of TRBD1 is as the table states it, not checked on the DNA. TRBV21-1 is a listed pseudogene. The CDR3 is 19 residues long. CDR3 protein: CASSKDKETARGSSNEQFF. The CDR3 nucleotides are TGTGCCAGCAGCAAAGATAAGGAGACAGCTCGAGGTTCCTCCAATGAGCAGTTCTTC.

DNA of the CDR3: TGTGCCAGCAGCTTAGTCCCTATCTACAATGAGCAGTTCTTC. This gives the protein CASSLVPIYNEQFF. This rearrangement joins TRBV7-2 to TRBJ2-1, with D uncertain. Germline V gives CDR1 SGHTA, CDR2 FQGNSA. This CDR3 spans 14 amino acids. Deletions cut 1 base from V and 3 bases from J, with 7 bases between.

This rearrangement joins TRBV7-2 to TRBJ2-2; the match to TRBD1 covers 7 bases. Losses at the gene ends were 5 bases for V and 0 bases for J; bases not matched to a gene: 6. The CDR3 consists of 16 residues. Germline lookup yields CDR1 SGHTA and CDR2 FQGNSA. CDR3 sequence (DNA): TGTGCCAGCAGCCCAAGGGGGCAGACGAACACCGGGGAGCTGTTTTTT. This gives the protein CASSPRGQTNTGELFF.

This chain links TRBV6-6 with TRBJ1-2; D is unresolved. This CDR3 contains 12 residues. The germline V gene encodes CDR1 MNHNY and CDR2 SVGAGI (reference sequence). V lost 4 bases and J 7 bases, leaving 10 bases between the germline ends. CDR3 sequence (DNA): TGTGCCAGCAGTTCTAGGTTTTTTGGCTACACCTTC. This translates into CASSSRFFGYTF.

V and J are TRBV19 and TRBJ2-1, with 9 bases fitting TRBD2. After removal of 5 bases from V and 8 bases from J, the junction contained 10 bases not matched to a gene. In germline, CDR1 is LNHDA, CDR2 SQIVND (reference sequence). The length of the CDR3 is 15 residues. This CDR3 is CASSPQGGRADEQFF. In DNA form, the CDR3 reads TGTGCCAGTAGTCCCCAGGGCGGGAGGGCGGATGAGCAGTTCTTC.

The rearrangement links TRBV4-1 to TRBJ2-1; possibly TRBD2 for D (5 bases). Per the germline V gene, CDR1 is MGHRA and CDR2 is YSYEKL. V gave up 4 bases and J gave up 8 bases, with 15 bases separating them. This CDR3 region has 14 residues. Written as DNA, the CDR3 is TGCGCCAGCAGCCTCTCGGGATACTTTGATGAGCAGTTCTTC. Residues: CASSLSGYFDEQFF.

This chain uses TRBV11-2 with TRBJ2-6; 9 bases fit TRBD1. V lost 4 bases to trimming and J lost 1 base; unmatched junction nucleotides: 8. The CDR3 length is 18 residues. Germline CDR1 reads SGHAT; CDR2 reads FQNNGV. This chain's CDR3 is CASSSRGTGRSGANVLTF. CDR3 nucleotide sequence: TGTGCCAGCAGCTCGAGGGGGACAGGGAGATCTGGGGCCAACGTCCTGACTTTC.

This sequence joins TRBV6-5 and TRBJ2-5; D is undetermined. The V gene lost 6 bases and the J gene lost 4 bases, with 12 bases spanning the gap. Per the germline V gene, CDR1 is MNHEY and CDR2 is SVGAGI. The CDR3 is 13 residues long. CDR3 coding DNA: TGTGCCAGCAGCCGTGGTTGGGGAGAGACCCAGTACTTC. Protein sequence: CASSRGWGETQYF.

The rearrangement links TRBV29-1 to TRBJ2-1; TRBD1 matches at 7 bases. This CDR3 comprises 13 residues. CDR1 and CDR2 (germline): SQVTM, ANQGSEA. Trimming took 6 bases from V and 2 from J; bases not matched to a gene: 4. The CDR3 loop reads CSVEGQPYNEQFF. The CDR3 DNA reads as TGCAGCGTCGAGGGACAGCCCTACAATGAGCAGTTCTTC.

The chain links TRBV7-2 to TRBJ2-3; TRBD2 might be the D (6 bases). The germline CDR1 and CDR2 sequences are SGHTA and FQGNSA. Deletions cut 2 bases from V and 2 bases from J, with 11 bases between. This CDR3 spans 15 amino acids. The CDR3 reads CASSLLASATDTQYF. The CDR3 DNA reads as TGTGCCAGCAGCTTACTGGCTAGCGCCACAGATACGCAGTATTTT.

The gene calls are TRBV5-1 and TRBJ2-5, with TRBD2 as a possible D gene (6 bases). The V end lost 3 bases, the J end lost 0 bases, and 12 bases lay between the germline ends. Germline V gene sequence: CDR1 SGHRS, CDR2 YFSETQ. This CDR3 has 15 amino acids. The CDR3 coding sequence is TGCGCCAGCAGCTCGGGGGTGACATACCAAGAGACCCAGTACTTC. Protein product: CASSSGVTYQETQYF.

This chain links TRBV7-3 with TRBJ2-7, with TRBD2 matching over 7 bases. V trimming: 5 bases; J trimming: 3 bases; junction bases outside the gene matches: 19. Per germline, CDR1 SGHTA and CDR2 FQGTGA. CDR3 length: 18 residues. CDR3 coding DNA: TGTGCCAGCAGCGTAAAACCCCCAGTGACGGGGGGTTTCTACGAGCAGTACTTC. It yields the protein CASSVKPPVTGGFYEQYF.

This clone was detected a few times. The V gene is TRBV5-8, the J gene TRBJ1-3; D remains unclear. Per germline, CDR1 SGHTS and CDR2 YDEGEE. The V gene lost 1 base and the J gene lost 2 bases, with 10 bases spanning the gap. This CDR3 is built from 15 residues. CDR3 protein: CASSLSPGAGNTIYF. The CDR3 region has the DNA TGTGCCAGCAGCTTGTCTCCTGGCGCTGGAAACACCATATATTTT.